This entry lists 26 T cell receptor beta chains sequenced from one sample in a study of cytomegalovirus exposure and HLA in healthy donors. Both 60 Vbeta primers and 13 Jbeta primers went into the PCR. The table came from immunoSEQ multiplex PCR; TCRdb's copy has only in-frame clones and leaves some out. The table shows about 92,000 clones, with roughly four fifths occurring only once. The sequenced material came from PBMCs. The receptors were sampled from a woman under 30 in good health and CMV-seropositive.

This clone was detected a few times. V gene TRBV10-3 combines with J gene TRBJ2-7; TRBD1 aligns across 7 bases. The CDR3 runs to 14 residues. Germline assignment: CDR1 ENHRY and CDR2 SYGVKD. With V trimmed by 4 bases and J by 0 bases, 3 bases remained unmatched. The CDR3 bases are TGTGCCATCAGTGCCAGGGACAGCTCCTACGAGCAGTACTTC. Its translation is CAISARDSSYEQYF.

The chain's CDR3 is CASGLQGAGELFF. The CDR3 region has the DNA TGTGCTAGTGGTTTGCAGGGGGCCGGGGAGCTGTTTTTT. The chain has TRBV12-5 and TRBJ2-2, with TRBD1 identical over 7 bases. The CDR3 has 13 residues. Germline CDR1 and CDR2: LGHNT and FRNRAP. The trim removed 2 bases at V and 6 bases at J, leaving 0 bases unmatched.

This clone was observed a handful of times. The chain joins TRBV5-1 to TRBJ1-4, with a tentative D call TRBD1 (5 bases). Germline V gives CDR1 SGHRS, CDR2 YFSETQ. V lost 5 bases and J lost 4, with 12 bases in between. The CDR3 loop spans 14 amino acids. CDR3 sequence: CASRTQGINEKLFF. In DNA form, the CDR3 reads TGCGCCAGCAGGACCCAGGGTATTAATGAAAAACTGTTTTTT.

This clone appeared a few times. The chain uses TRBV28 and TRBJ2-7; tentatively, D is TRBD1 (6 bases). Trimming left V 3 bases short and J 7 bases short, with 10 bases between. The CDR3 covers 12 residues. Germline V lookup: CDR1 MDHEN, CDR2 SYDVKM. CDR3 residues: CASSFSDREQYF. The CDR3 region has the DNA TGTGCCAGCAGTTTTAGCGACAGGGAGCAGTACTTC.

The V call is TRBV4-1, the J call TRBJ1-3; D gene uncertain. Germline lookup yields CDR1 MGHRA and CDR2 YSYEKL. With 2 bases removed from V and 1 base from J, the gap between germline ends came to 9 bases. There are 15 residues in the CDR3. This CDR3 is CASSQLVRSGNTIYF. CDR3 in DNA: TGCGCCAGCAGCCAATTGGTCCGGTCTGGAAACACCATATATTTT.

This rearrangement joins TRBV7-6 to TRBJ2-5, with 8 bases matching TRBD1. The J segment lost 2 bases and the V segment lost 1 base, leaving 3 bases of the junction unmatched. Germline-derived CDR1 and CDR2 are SGHVS and FNYEAQ. CDR3 size: 15 residues. DNA for the CDR3: TGTGCCAGCAGCTTAGGGACAGGGTTACAAGAGACCCAGTACTTC. Encoded protein: CASSLGTGLQETQYF.

This sequence joins TRBV7-6 and TRBJ2-7, with 9 bases identical to TRBD1. The CDR3 contains 16 residues. V dropped 1 base and J dropped 6; count of bases not matched to a gene: 10. Germline V gene data show CDR1 as SGHVS and CDR2 as FNYEAQ. In nucleotides, the CDR3 is TGTGCCAGCAGCTTAGTCGGGGGACAGGGTTTCGGCGAGCAGTACTTC. This encodes CASSLVGGQGFGEQYF.

The chain recombines TRBV6-1 with TRBJ2-3; 9 bases map to TRBD1. The CDR3 loop spans 15 amino acids. Germline trimming cut 3 bases from V and 4 bases from J; bases unmatched to any gene: 5. CDR1 and CDR2 from the germline V gene are MNHNS and SASEGT. CDR3 in amino acids: CASSDPGQGSDTQYF. The DNA for the CDR3 is TGTGCCAGCAGTGATCCGGGACAGGGATCAGATACGCAGTATTTT.

This chain connects TRBV5-4 to TRBJ1-6; TRBD1 agrees at 7 bases. The V and J ends lost 4 bases and 6 bases, in that order; junction bases with no gene match: 4. CDR3 length: 14 amino acids. The germline V gene encodes CDR1 SGHNT and CDR2 YYREEE (reference sequence). CDR3 in amino acids: CASSAGTANSPLHF. CDR3 nucleotide sequence: TGTGCCAGCAGCGCCGGGACAGCTAATTCACCCCTCCACTTT.

The chain combines TRBV6-6 with TRBJ2-3, with TRBD1 as a possible D gene (6 bases). Germline V CDR1 and CDR2: MNHNY, SVGAGI (reference sequence). This CDR3 has 12 amino acids. V was clipped by 8 bases and J by 1 base, with 7 bases between them. The CDR3 loop reads CASAGGTDTQYF. CDR3 sequence (DNA): TGTGCCAGCGCAGGGGGCACAGATACGCAGTATTTT.

The J gene is TRBJ2-7, the V gene TRBV7-8; the D gene is possibly TRBD1 (5 bases). Germline V gene lookup returns CDR1 SGHVS and CDR2 FQNEAQ. V was pared by 2 bases and J by 2 bases, with 10 bases between. The CDR3 is 14 residues long. The DNA for the CDR3 is TGTGCCAGCAGCTTAAGGCCAGGGACCTACGAGCAGTACTTC. Residues: CASSLRPGTYEQYF.

The chain has TRBV11-2 and TRBJ2-7, with a weak D call TRBD1 (6 bases). CDR3 size: 12 residues. CDR1 SGHAT and CDR2 FQNNGV come from the germline V gene. V lost 5 bases, J lost 6 bases, and 11 bases lay in between. The CDR3 loop is CASSAQGGEQYF. The CDR3, as DNA: TGTGCCAGCAGCGCGCAAGGGGGCGAGCAGTACTTC.

In nucleotides, the CDR3 is TGTGCCAGCAGCCTACTAGCGGGACAAAATGAGCAGTTCTTC. Amino acids: CASSLLAGQNEQFF. V and J are TRBV7-9 and TRBJ2-1; 10 bases are shared with TRBD2. The V and J ends lost 5 bases and 7 bases, in that order; junction bases with no gene match: 5. CDR3 length equals 14 residues. The germline gives CDR1 SEHNR, CDR2 FQNEAQ (reference sequence).

The V call is TRBV25-1, the J call TRBJ2-5, with D perhaps TRBD2 (6 bases). Per the germline V gene, CDR1 is MGHDK and CDR2 is SYGVNS. Trimming removed 4 bases from V and 2 bases from J, with 14 bases in between. This CDR3 is built from 15 residues. The CDR3 protein is CASSGLAFGQETQYF. CDR3 coding DNA: TGTGCCAGCAGTGGCCTAGCGTTTGGGCAAGAGACCCAGTACTTC.

The CDR3 DNA reads as TGTGCCAGCAGAGGGGGCCGGGAGGGCCAAAGACACACAGATACGCAGTATTTT. This encodes CASRGGREGQRHTDTQYF. The genes are TRBV27 and TRBJ2-3; TRBD2 is a possible D gene (8 bases). CDR1 MNHEY and CDR2 SMNVEV come from the germline V gene (reference sequence). This CDR3 contains 18 residues. V was shortened by 6 bases and J by 2 bases, with 24 bases between the two germline ends.

V gene TRBV28 combines with J gene TRBJ2-1; 8 bases are shared with TRBD1. With V trimmed by 2 bases and J by 12 bases, 12 bases remained unmatched. Germline V gene sequence: CDR1 MDHEN, CDR2 SYDVKM. The CDR3 loop spans 15 amino acids. The CDR3: CASSLGGTGRTRQFF. The CDR3 region has the DNA TGTGCCAGCAGTTTAGGCGGGACAGGAAGGACGCGGCAGTTCTTC.

CDR3 region: CASSLDDTNYGYTF. As DNA, the CDR3 is TGCGCCAGCAGCCTCGACGACACCAACTATGGCTACACCTTC. This rearrangement joins TRBV5-1 to TRBJ1-2, with no clear D. This CDR3 comprises 14 residues. The germline V and J ends were trimmed by 4 bases and 2 bases, with 12 bases remaining between them. CDR1 and CDR2 from the germline V gene are SGHRS and YFSETQ.

V and J are TRBV27 and TRBJ2-3; possible D gene TRBD2, 7 bases. The V end was cut by 4 bases, the J end by 9 bases, with 20 bases between. Germline V gene data show CDR1 as MNHEY and CDR2 as SMNVEV (reference sequence). CDR3 length equals 15 residues. The CDR3 DNA reads as TGTGCCAGCAGTTACGGCGGGGGCCTCGTGGGGACGCAGTATTTT. Its protein is CASSYGGGLVGTQYF.

This chain connects TRBV6-5 to TRBJ2-5, with 7 bases identical to TRBD1. Germline V gene sequence: CDR1 MNHEY, CDR2 SVGAGI. J gave up 5 bases and V 4 bases, and 13 bases lay outside the gene matches. The length of the CDR3 is 16 residues. The CDR3 loop is CASSSPTGIGWETQYF. The CDR3, as DNA: TGTGCCAGCAGTTCGCCGACAGGGATAGGTTGGGAGACCCAGTACTTC.

This rearrangement joins TRBV2 to TRBJ2-7; no firm D call. The CDR3 contains 13 residues. Germline V gene lookup returns CDR1 SNHLY and CDR2 FYNNEI. Trimming stripped 2 bases from V and 7 bases from J, with 12 bases between. CDR3 sequence: CASSEYKMSEQYF. The CDR3 DNA sequence: TGTGCCAGCAGTGAATATAAAATGTCTGAGCAGTACTTC.

This clone came up many times. The chain employs TRBV4-1 and TRBJ2-7; D ambiguous. V was pared by 4 bases and J by 2 bases, with 12 bases between. Looked up from germline, CDR1 is MGHRA and CDR2 is YSYEKL. This CDR3 has 14 residues. The CDR3 loop reads CASSLATSTYEQYF. The CDR3 DNA sequence: TGCGCCAGCAGCCTCGCTACCTCAACCTACGAGCAGTACTTC.

The rearrangement links TRBV19 to TRBJ1-2; D might be TRBD1 (6 bases). V was clipped by 5 bases and J by 4 bases, with 26 bases between them. The CDR3 consists of 18 residues. Germline-derived CDR1 and CDR2 are LNHDA and SQIVND (reference sequence). The CDR3 DNA reads as TGTGCCAGTAGTTCACAACACGAACAGGGTTTCTATGGCTATGGCTACACCTTC. Its translation is CASSSQHEQGFYGYGYTF.

The J gene is TRBJ2-2, the V gene TRBV5-6, with D hard to call. The ends were cut back, 5 bases at V and 2 bases at J, with 4 bases in the middle. Germline V gene data show CDR1 as SGHDT and CDR2 as YYEEEE. The CDR3 is made up of 12 amino acids. CDR3 region: CASSQNTGELFF. The CDR3 nucleotides read TGTGCCAGCAGTCAAAACACCGGGGAGCTGTTTTTT.

This clone was picked up a small number of times. The chain carries TRBV5-4 and TRBJ2-2, with TRBD1 as a possible D gene (6 bases). The CDR3 loop spans 14 amino acids. Germline CDR1 and CDR2: SGHNT and YYREEE (reference sequence). Trimming removed 4 bases at V and 3 bases at J, with 10 bases between. The CDR3: CASSQGTYTGELFF. The DNA for the CDR3 is TGTGCCAGCAGCCAAGGGACATACACCGGGGAGCTGTTTTTT.

Here the CDR3 reads CASKAGNQPQHF. The CDR3 nucleotides read TGTGCCAGCAAAGCAGGTAATCAGCCCCAGCATTTT. This chain links TRBV28 with TRBJ1-5; D gene unclear. In germline, CDR1 is MDHEN, CDR2 SYDVKM. The CDR3 consists of 12 residues. The V gene lost 7 bases and the J gene lost 4 bases, with 8 bases spanning the gap.

This chain joins TRBV13 and TRBJ2-7; possible D gene TRBD1, 5 bases. CDR3 length: 14 residues. Trimming shortened V by 3 bases and J by 5 bases, and 14 bases separated the two germline ends. CDR1 is PRHDT, CDR2 FYEKMQ, per germline (reference sequence). The DNA of the CDR3 is TGTGCCAGCAGCTTGAACAGAGCAGGGAACGAGCAGTACTTC. This gives the protein CASSLNRAGNEQYF. Full variable domain (remainder filled in from reference TRBV13 and TRBJ2-7): AAGVIQSPRHLIKEKRETATLKCYPIPRHDTVYWYQQGPGQDPQFLISFYEKMQSDKGSIPDRFSAQQFSDYHSELNMSSLELGDSALYFCASSLNRAGNEQYFGPGTRLTVT.